Listed here are 22 T cell receptor beta chains from one sample, sequenced in a study of regulatory T cells in long-lasting Graves disease. Time point specified: newly diagnosed GD, antithyroid drugs for less than 3 months. PBMCs were the source of the RNA used for TCR sequencing. Libraries of TCR beta came from iRepertoire HTBI primers plus Arm-PCR of CDR3 regions. MiXCR, run by TCRdb on the multiplex PCR reads, gives a single entry per CDR3 protein. The table lists fewer than 650,000 distinct CDR3 sequences, 15% to 20% of them singletons. This sample also appeared in a second study, on T cells in Graves' hyperthyroidism and ophthalmopathy.

Sample: peripheral blood mononuclear cells (PBMCs), taken at new diagnosis, from a patient treated with antithyroid drugs. The receptors were sampled from a woman aged 25 to 39 with Graves disease.

This clonotype was found a few times. The chain carries TRBV5-1 and TRBJ1-1; D gene uncertain. Germline lookup yields CDR1 SGHRS and CDR2 YFSETQ. The CDR3 spans 14 residues. V lost 6 bases, J lost 4 bases, and 16 bases lay in between. The CDR3 DNA is TGCGCCAGCAACGAGAGGCTACCCAGCACTGAAGCTTTCTTT. This sequence encodes CASNERLPSTEAFF.

The chain joins TRBV18 to TRBJ2-2; 7 bases align to TRBD1. Germline V lookup: CDR1 KGHSH, CDR2 LQKENI. After removal of 3 bases from V and 5 bases from J, the junction contained 6 bases not matched to a gene. The CDR3 sequence is 15 residues long. CDR3 coding DNA: TGTGCCAGCTCACCCTTCCAGGGGGAGACCGGGGAGCTGTTTTTT. It specifies CASSPFQGETGELFF.

This clonotype has a count of ten or more. The V call is TRBV20-1, the J call TRBJ2-5, with 8 nucleotides matching TRBD2. The CDR3 is 15 amino acids. Germline-derived CDR1 and CDR2 are DFQATT and SNEGSKA (reference sequence). The trim removed 0 bases at V and 4 bases at J, leaving 7 bases unmatched. CDR3: CSARDMGLVSETQYF. The CDR3 coding sequence is TGCAGTGCTAGAGATATGGGACTAGTGTCAGAGACCCAGTACTTC.

Many counts were recorded for this clonotype. The chain recombines TRBV2 with TRBJ2-5; 8 positions match TRBD2. The germline V gene has CDR1 SNHLY and CDR2 FYNNEI. The J segment lost 4 bases and the V segment lost 4 bases, leaving 8 bases of the junction unmatched. The CDR3 contains 15 residues. Here the CDR3 reads CASSGRTSSTETQYF. The CDR3 bases are TGTGCCAGCAGTGGGCGGACTAGCTCCACAGAGACCCAGTACTTC.

The gene calls are TRBV19 and TRBJ2-2; 10 nucleotides line up with TRBD2. Trimming cost V 0 bases and J 3 bases; bases outside gene matches: 10. Germline V CDR1 and CDR2: LNHDA, SQIVND (reference sequence). This CDR3 contains 19 residues. CDR3 region: CASSIDLPRLAGHTGELFF. The CDR3 DNA sequence: TGTGCCAGTAGTATAGATCTTCCGAGACTAGCGGGCCACACCGGGGAGCTGTTTTTT.

This clonotype was recorded at least ten times. The chain couples TRBV29-1 to TRBJ1-1; maybe TRBD1 (6 bases). Germline values: CDR1 SQVTM, CDR2 ANQGSEA. V dropped 6 bases and J dropped 5 bases, with 13 bases sitting between them. The CDR3 has 12 amino acids. The DNA for the CDR3 is TGCAGCGTCGAAAGGGGGGTTACTGAAGCTTTCTTT. Protein product: CSVERGVTEAFF.

This clonotype was seen ten or more times. This chain connects TRBV7-8 to TRBJ1-3; D remains unclear. Per germline, CDR1 SGHVS and CDR2 FQNEAQ. Deletions cut 4 bases from V and 1 base from J, with 14 bases between. This CDR3 has 16 amino acids. The CDR3 sequence: CASSWRGRLSGNTIYF. DNA of the CDR3: TGTGCCAGCAGCTGGCGGGGAAGGCTGTCTGGAAACACCATATATTTT.

Worth noting for this clonotype: This may be a read error, as it is one base from a much larger clone. This rearrangement joins TRBV6-1 to TRBJ1-2; D possibly corresponds to TRBD1 (6 bases). The germline V gene has CDR1 MNHNS and CDR2 SASEGT. CDR3 size: 14 residues. Trimming cost V 5 bases and J 4 bases, with 14 bases left between them. As DNA, the CDR3 is TGTGCCAGCAGTCCCAAATGGGGGGCCTATGGCTACACCTTC. This sequence encodes CASSPKWGAYGYTF.

This clonotype turned up a few times. V usage is TRBV5-6 and J usage is TRBJ2-1; 7 bases map to TRBD2. Germline CDR1 is SGHDT and CDR2 is YYEEEE. CDR3 length: 16 amino acids. Trimming at V came to 7 bases and at J to 2 bases, leaving 12 bases not matched to a gene. The CDR3 loop reads CASLDGGGSPYNEQFF. CDR3 bases: TGTGCCAGCCTAGACGGCGGCGGGAGTCCCTACAATGAGCAGTTCTTC. Based on the CDR3 plus reference TRBV5-6 and TRBJ2-1, the full variable domain is DAGVTQSPTHLIKTRGQQVTLRCSPKSGHDTVSWYQQALGQGPQFIFQYYEEEERQRGNFPDRFSGHQFPNYSSELNVNALLLGDSALYLCASLDGGGSPYNEQFFGPGTRLTVL.

CDR3 in amino acids: CASRKPGLAYEQYF. Written as DNA, the CDR3 is TGTGCCAGCAGGAAACCCGGACTAGCCTACGAGCAGTACTTC. The V gene is TRBV27, the J gene TRBJ2-7, with 7 bases that match TRBD2. V trimming: 6 bases; J trimming: 2 bases; junction bases outside the gene matches: 7. The germline CDR1 and CDR2 sequences are MNHEY and SMNVEV (reference sequence). The CDR3 is 14 residues long.

The table lists this clonotype with many counts. The genes are TRBV28 and TRBJ2-1; D remains unclear. Germline CDR1 is MDHEN and CDR2 is SYDVKM. V was pared by 6 bases and J by 8 bases, with 8 bases between. The CDR3 contains 11 residues. CDR3 sequence (DNA): TGTGCCAGCAGGTGGGGTTATGAGCAGTTCTTC. Translated, it gives CASRWGYEQFF.

Of note for this clonotype: This may be a read error: a much more frequent sequence differs by one nucleotide. The chain has TRBV28 and TRBJ2-7; 9 bases fit TRBD2. The ends lost 5 bases at V and 1 base at J; junction bases unmatched: 12. CDR3 length: 17 amino acids. Germline lookup yields CDR1 MDHEN and CDR2 SYDVKM. The CDR3 here is CASSASAGGSGSYEQYF. CDR3 bases: TGTGCCAGCAGTGCCTCTGCGGGAGGGTCGGGGTCCTACGAGCAGTACTTC.

This clonotype has just a few counts. The chain links TRBV5-8 to TRBJ2-3; possible D gene TRBD1, 6 bases. V lost 0 bases, J lost 12 bases, and 17 bases lay in between. The CDR3 is 14 residues long. Germline CDR1 is SGHTS and CDR2 is YDEGEE. CDR3 DNA: TGTGCCAGCAGCTTGGGGGACACGGCTACATCACAGTATTTT. Translation: CASSLGDTATSQYF.

This clonotype was observed a few times. V gene TRBV7-8 combines with J gene TRBJ1-3; D is perhaps TRBD1 (5 bases). V was trimmed by 1 base and J by 3 bases, leaving 10 bases between them. The CDR3 extends over 15 amino acids. CDR1 and CDR2 from the germline V gene are SGHVS and FQNEAQ. CDR3 sequence (DNA): TGTGCCAGCAGCTTAGTAGAGGGGTTTGGAAACACCATATATTTT. It translates to CASSLVEGFGNTIYF.

The V and J genes are TRBV9 and TRBJ2-1, with TRBD1 as a possible D gene (5 bases). This CDR3 spans 15 amino acids. Trimming left V 1 base short and J 2 bases short, with 10 bases between. The germline CDR1 and CDR2 sequences are SGDLS and YYNGEE. This chain's CDR3 is CASSVMGQTYNEQFF. CDR3 DNA sequence: TGTGCCAGCAGCGTAATGGGGCAAACCTACAATGAGCAGTTCTTC.

A note on this clonotype: Since a much larger clone is just one base distant, this may be a read error. The chain uses TRBV6-2 or TRBV6-3 and TRBJ2-6; D not certain. V lost 8 bases to trimming and J lost 0 bases, with 17 bases between them. Germline CDR1 and CDR2: MNHEY and SVGEGT. The CDR3 contains 17 residues. CDR3 residues: CASGENGLASGANVLTF. The CDR3 DNA is TGTGCCAGCGGTGAAAACGGTCTGGCCTCTGGGGCCAACGTCCTGACTTTC.

The sample holds many counts of this clonotype. The chain carries TRBV7-9 and TRBJ1-1; tentatively, D is TRBD1 (5 bases). Trimming stripped 3 bases from V and 4 bases from J, with 18 bases between. The CDR3 extends over 16 amino acids. Germline assignment: CDR1 SEHNR and CDR2 FQNEAQ (reference sequence). The CDR3 is CASSLFGGRFGTEAFF. As DNA, the CDR3 is TGTGCCAGCAGCTTGTTTGGGGGGAGATTTGGCACTGAAGCTTTCTTT.

This clonotype was seen only a few times. The chain uses TRBV20-1 and TRBJ2-7; TRBD1 is a possible D gene (7 bases). This CDR3 region has 14 residues. Germline lookup yields CDR1 DFQATT and CDR2 SNEGSKA (reference sequence). Between the trimmed V and J ends, which lost 2 bases and 4 bases, there was a span of 15 bases. CDR3 nucleotide sequence: TGCAGTGCTAGACAAAGCAGGGGGGTGTACGAGCAGTACTTC. Amino acids: CSARQSRGVYEQYF.

This sequence joins TRBV5-1 and TRBJ2-5; 8 bases are shared with TRBD2. Looked up from germline, CDR1 is SGHRS and CDR2 is YFSETQ. V gave up 4 bases and J gave up 6 bases; unmatched junction bases: 14. The CDR3 is 16 residues long. The CDR3 coding sequence is TGCGCCAGCAGCCCCAACGCCGGGACGGGGGGGAAGACCCAGTACTTC. Its protein product is CASSPNAGTGGKTQYF.

Ten or more counts support this clonotype. V is TRBV2 and J is TRBJ1-6; weak D call: TRBD1 (5 bases). This CDR3 is built from 14 residues. The V end lost 3 bases, the J end lost 13 bases, and 16 bases lay between the germline ends. CDR1 and CDR2 (germline): SNHLY, FYNNEI. CDR3 DNA: TGTGCCAGCAGTGACTCGGCCGGGACGGGTCCCCTCCACTTT. This translates into CASSDSAGTGPLHF.

This clonotype has more than one count but fewer than ten. V usage is TRBV27 and J usage is TRBJ2-7; TRBD2 matches at 9 bases. Looked up from germline, CDR1 is MNHEY and CDR2 is SMNVEV (reference sequence). With V trimmed by 4 bases and J by 2 bases, 9 bases remained unmatched. This CDR3 contains 16 residues. CDR3 DNA sequence: TGTGCCAGCAGTTCCCTAGCGGGAACCCAAACCTACGAGCAGTACTTC. Translated, it gives CASSSLAGTQTYEQYF.

This clonotype was seen only a few times. The V and J genes are TRBV28 and TRBJ2-2; no definite D call. Germline values: CDR1 MDHEN, CDR2 SYDVKM. This CDR3 contains 18 residues. V was pared by 1 base and J by 5 bases, with 20 bases between. DNA of the CDR3: TGTGCCAGCAGTTTATTAAAGGGATTTAGGGAAAATACCGGGGAGCTGTTTTTT. This codes for CASSLLKGFRENTGELFF.